This TCR beta chain is drawn from a study of CD8+ T cells in alopecia areata (dated by TCRdb to the late 2010s). Turning to the overall study: Female C3H/HeJ recipients, about 6-11 weeks old, were grafted with skin from C3H/HeJ donors with spontaneous alopecia (about 6-12 months old). High-throughput TCRbeta sequencing was used to examine T cell clonal expansion in alopecia areata in both the C3H/HeJ mouse model and human patients. In humans, TCRbeta sequencing was performed on scalp tissue and on sorted CD4+ and CD8+ peripheral blood T cells from healthy controls and from patients with patchy or totalis/universalis alopecia areata. Clonality in the scalp was compared among normal scalp (n=4), patchy alopecia areata scalp (n=8), and alopecia totalis/universalis scalp (n=8). RNA was obtained with the PAXgene miRNA kit for fixed scalp, the miRNeasy kit for PBMCs, and the RNeasy kit for mouse skin. Amplification of TCRbeta CDR3 regions was done by immunoSEQ multiplex PCR using 35 Vbeta forward primers and 13 Jbeta reverse primers. Beyond this particular receptor, the publication reports: Unlike mouse skin, which is dominated by gammadelta T cells, normal human skin has resident alphabeta T cells that are also sequenced, and this complicates analysis of the scalp TCR repertoire. Shared TCR sequences between patients were less evident than in mice, which may be partly attributable to HLA diversity in the patient population. Higher clonality and more expanded CD8+ clones were observed in lesional scalp than in normal scalp, particularly in alopecia totalis/universalis, a finding suggestive of antigenic drive.

The protocol used for the library was the immunoSEQ multiplex PCR assay. RNA was extracted from all samples and reverse transcribed into cDNA as template for TCR sequencing. SuperScript III was used for first-strand cDNA synthesis, primed with a 2:1 mix of oligo-dT and random hexamers. A synthetic immune receptor repertoire was used to measure amplification bias, and any remaining bias was corrected computationally. Sequencing of the libraries was done on Illumina HiSeq with 60 bp reads that cover the CDR3, reading from J toward V. The authors processed their data as follows. After raw reads were preprocessed to remove errors, the CDR3 was defined following IMGT conventions as running from the conserved cysteine to phenylalanine. Clonality was computed as 1 minus the Shannon entropy, with the entropy normalized by log2 of the number of productive unique TCRs. Whether scalp clones were CD4 or CD8 was inferred by matching scalp TCRbeta sequences against CD4 and CD8 repertoires sorted from blood. Not all clones reach the TCRdb copy of this immuneACCESS table, which keeps in-frame sequences only. Checked studies attribute under half of the gap to unresolved V genes and leave the rest unexplained. V, J and clone size were drawn from that table, and D and trimming were deduced from the DNA. The table puts about 2,200 clones in this sample, none counted just once. 43% of the sample belongs to the ten largest clones.

Via the germline V gene (reference sequence), CDR1 is NSQYPW and CDR2 LRSPGD. V is cut back by 2 bases and J by 0 bases, with 2 bases in the junction unmatched. From its cysteine to its phenylalanine, the CDR3 spans 15 amino acids. The CDR3 was read in part: 33 bases, with the frame set at base 1. This clone was found many times. The clone's antigen remains unknown. Gene names and germline sequences refer to the mouse in this case. The read terminates 4 residues ahead of where the CDR3 ends, so the germline J gene completes it. Cells from mouse cutaneous lymph nodes were pooled, stained for CD4, CD8alpha, NKG2D, NKG2ACE and other markers, and then sorted on a BD Influx.

The source of this sequence is a C3H/HeJ mouse with alopecia areata. The MHC haplotype for this mouse line is H2-k. This receptor chain uses TRBV1 and TRBJ2-5, and TRBD2 aligns with 7 junction nucleotides. Sequencing input: CD8+ T cells sorted from a lymph node. The CDR3 protein: CTCSARWGNQDTQYF. The sequenced part of the CDR3 DNA is TGCACCTGCAGTGCACGCTGGGGGAACCAAGAC. Where the CDR3 stops, the reference TRBV1 and TRBJ2-5 genes take over; the full variable domain is VTLLEQNPRWRLVPRGQAVNLRCILKNSQYPWMSWYQQDLQKQLQWLFTLRSPGDKEVKSLPGADYLATRVTDTELRLQVANMSQGRTLYCTCSARWGNQDTQYFGPGTRLLVL.